This is a list of T cell receptor beta chains from one sample in a study of shared clonotypes between healthy human individuals. TCRdb keeps only in-frame clones here, not all; method: immunoSEQ multiplex PCR. The table shows roughly 1,500,000 clones, with around 98.5% occurring only once. Material: naive CD4+ T cells sorted from blood. These receptors all stem from a man aged 25-45 years in good health. The CDR3 runs from the conserved cysteine through the conserved F or W. Each record gives: J gene, V gene, D gene, CDR3 length, CDR3 DNA, CDR3 protein. D genes are given only for firm matches.

>TRBJ1-3|TRBV25-1|-|15
TGTGCCAGCAGTGGGTGGGGACAAGATGGAAACACCATATATTTT
CASSGWGQDGNTIYF
>TRBJ1-4|TRBV6-5|-|16
TGTGCCAGCAGTTATCACGTGGTTGCAACTAATGAAAAACTGTTTTTT
CASSYHVVATNEKLFF
>TRBJ1-1|TRBV11-1|-|14
TGTGCCAGCAGCTTAGCGTGGGGGAACACTGAAGCTTTCTTT
CASSLAWGNTEAFF
>TRBJ2-2|TRBV18|TRBD2|17
TGTGCCAGCTCACCACGGACGGGAGGGGCGAACACCGGGGAGCTGTTTTTT
CASSPRTGGANTGELFF
>TRBJ2-7|TRBV11-3|-|13
TGTGCCAGCAGCTTAGACCGGGAGAGCGAGCAGTACTTC
CASSLDRESEQYF
>TRBJ2-5|TRBV11-2|-|17
TGTGCCAGCAGCTTAGACCCTTTGGGAACAGGCAAAGAGACCCAGTACTTC
CASSLDPLGTGKETQYF
>TRBJ1-5|TRBV27|TRBD1|15
TGTGCCAGCAGTTTACTAGGACAGGGGGGTCAGCCCCAGCATTTT
CASSLLGQGGQPQHF
>TRBJ2-5|TRBV6-1|-|12
TGTGCCAGCAGGCTATTGAGGGAGACCCAGTACTTC
CASRLLRETQYF
>TRBJ2-6|TRBV18|TRBD1|24
TGTGCCAGCTCACAACTCCCAGGCCCAGGGACAGGGAATCGTAAACCCTCTGGGGCCAACGTCCTGACTTTC
CASSQLPGPGTGNRKPSGANVLTF
>TRBJ1-4|TRBV5-1|TRBD1|14
TGCGCCAGCAGCTTGGACAGGGGGCGAGAAAAACTGTTTTTT
CASSLDRGREKLFF
>TRBJ2-3|TRBV6-5|-|13
TGTGCCAGCAAGAAGCCGACCACAGATACGCAGTATTTT
CASKKPTTDTQYF
>TRBJ2-1|TRBV4-3|-|15
TGCGCCAGCAGCCAACCGGGACGAGTTTACAATGAGCAGTTCTTC
CASSQPGRVYNEQFF
>TRBJ1-2|TRBV7-9|-|15
TGTGCCAGCAGCTTAGGTCACGAGACGGCTTTGGGCTACACCTTC
CASSLGHETALGYTF
>TRBJ2-5|TRBV27|-|13
TGTGCCAGCAGTTTATCAGGGCTGGGAACCCAGTACTTC
CASSLSGLGTQYF
>TRBJ2-7|TRBV9|-|14
TGTGCCAGCAGCGAGGGGGTAGAGGGGTACGAGCAGTACTTC
CASSEGVEGYEQYF
>TRBJ2-1|TRBV6-4|-|15
TGTGCCAGCAGTGACGAAGGGTCCCCCTACAATGAGCAGTTCTTC
CASSDEGSPYNEQFF
>TRBJ1-1|TRBV30|-|16
TGTGCCTGGAATGGCGGGACACAAGAATCGAACACTGAAGCTTTCTTT
CAWNGGTQESNTEAFF
>TRBJ2-5|TRBV2|-|15
TGTGCCAGCAGTGAAGAGTTAGGGTCGGGAGAGACCCAGTACTTC
CASSEELGSGETQYF
>TRBJ2-1|TRBV19|TRBD1|15
TGTGCCAGTAGTACACAGGGGACACTGAACAATGAGCAGTTCTTC
CASSTQGTLNNEQFF
>TRBJ2-3|TRBV18|TRBD2|15
TGTGCCAGCTCAAATAGGCGGGGGAGCACAGATACGCAGTATTTT
CASSNRRGSTDTQYF
>TRBJ2-7|TRBV4-1|TRBD1|14
TGCGCCAGCAGCCAAGATGACAGGGGCTACGAGCAGTACTTC
CASSQDDRGYEQYF
>TRBJ2-3|TRBV6-5|TRBD1|13
TGTGCCAGCAGTTCCACAGGGGCAGATACGCAGTATTTT
CASSSTGADTQYF
>TRBJ1-5|TRBV5-1|-|13
TGCGCCAGCAGCCTGACCGCCGGTGAGCCCCAGCATTTT
CASSLTAGEPQHF
>TRBJ2-1|TRBV18|TRBD2|18
TGTGCCAGCTCGTATGGACTAGAAGAAGCAGGGTTATACAATGAGCAGTTCTTC
CASSYGLEEAGLYNEQFF
>TRBJ2-2|TRBV7-2|TRBD2|18
TGTGCCAGCAGCTTACACGCTAGCGGGAACTCAAACACCGGGGAGCTGTTTTTT
CASSLHASGNSNTGELFF
>TRBJ2-5|TRBV7-6|TRBD2|15
TGTGCCAGCAGCCCCCTAGCGGCCCGTCAAGAGACCCAGTACTTC
CASSPLAARQETQYF
>TRBJ2-7|TRBV7-9|-|14
TGTGCCAGCAGCTTAAAGGGGGATAACTACGAGCAGTACTTC
CASSLKGDNYEQYF